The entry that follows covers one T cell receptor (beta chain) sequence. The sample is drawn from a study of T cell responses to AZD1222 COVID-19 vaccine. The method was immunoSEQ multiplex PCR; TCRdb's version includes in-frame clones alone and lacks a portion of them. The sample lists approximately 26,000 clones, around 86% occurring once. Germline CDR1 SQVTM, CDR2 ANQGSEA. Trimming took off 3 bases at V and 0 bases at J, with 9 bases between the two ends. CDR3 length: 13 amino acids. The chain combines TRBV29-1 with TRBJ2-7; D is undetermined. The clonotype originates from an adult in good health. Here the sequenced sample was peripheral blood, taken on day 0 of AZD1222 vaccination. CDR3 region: CSVDETGSYEQYF. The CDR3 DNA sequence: TGCAGCGTTGACGAAACGGGCTCCTACGAGCAGTACTTC.